This passage covers 6 T cell receptor beta chains from one sample sequenced in a study of vaccination and CD4 T cells after COVID-19. The treatment is: approximately nine-day PBMC culture with coronavirus spike peptide pools or control peptides (ViraFEST assay). For these TCRs, the target antigens are not known. The assay that was used to sequence DNA from cultured CD4+ T cells was the Oncomine TCR Beta short-read assay. TCRdb ran MiXCR on the PCR reads and lists one entry per CDR3 protein. This table has over 10,000 distinct CDR3 sequences, less than 60% appearing once. Source material: CD4+ T cells from blood, cultured in vitro. These receptors were collected from a human donor who had recovered from COVID-19.

The chain links TRBV12-3 or TRBV12-4 to TRBJ2-7; D possibly corresponds to TRBD2 (5 bases). This CDR3 spans 15 amino acids. The ends were cut back, 6 bases at V and 6 bases at J, with 21 bases in the middle. The CDR3 bases are TGTGCCAGCAGCCTATACAGTGGGAGTCGGACCGAGCAGTACTTC. Protein product: CASSLYSGSRTEQYF.

The chain links TRBV20-1 to TRBJ2-1; D is tentatively TRBD1 or TRBD2 (5 bases each). Trimming pared 5 bases from V and 1 base from J, leaving 18 bases between. Per the germline V gene, CDR1 is DFQATT and CDR2 is SNEGSKA (reference sequence). The CDR3 runs to 16 residues. The CDR3 nucleotides are TGCAGTGCTGAAAATAAGTGGGGGAGTTCCTACAATGAGCAGTTCTTC. Amino acids: CSAENKWGSSYNEQFF.

The gene calls are TRBV12-3 or TRBV12-4 and TRBJ2-2, with TRBD1 matching over 11 bases. The CDR3 is 17 residues long. With V trimmed by 6 bases and J by 7 bases, 13 bases remained unmatched. This chain's CDR3 is CASSPGGTGGIGGELFF. CDR3 nucleotide sequence: TGTGCCAGCAGCCCCGGAGGGACAGGGGGAATTGGCGGGGAGCTGTTTTTT.

This chain uses TRBV18 with TRBJ2-2; 7 nucleotides match TRBD1. The CDR3 loop spans 16 amino acids. Germline-derived CDR1 and CDR2 are KGHSH and LQKENI. After removal of 5 bases from V and 2 bases from J, the junction contained 8 bases not matched to a gene. CDR3: CASSSPTGSNTGELFF. Written as DNA, the CDR3 is TGTGCCAGCTCATCTCCGACAGGGAGTAACACCGGGGAGCTGTTTTTT.

This clonotype was counted a few times. The CDR3: CASSLSGETYEQYF. DNA of the CDR3: TGTGCCAGCAGCTTAAGCGGGGAGACCTACGAGCAGTACTTC. The chain has TRBV7-2 and TRBJ2-7, with 7 bases lining up with TRBD2. The V and J ends lost 2 bases and 2 bases, in that order; junction bases with no gene match: 3. This CDR3 has 14 residues. Germline-derived CDR1 and CDR2 are SGHTA and FQGNSA.

This clonotype showed up just once. This chain connects TRBV27 to TRBJ2-2; D might be TRBD1 (5 bases). The CDR3 runs 14 residues. Germline V gene lookup returns CDR1 MNHEY and CDR2 SMNVEV (reference sequence). Trimming pared 5 bases from V and 8 bases from J, leaving 15 bases between. CDR3 in amino acids: CASSGARLVGELFF. The CDR3 nucleotides are TGTGCCAGCAGTGGGGCTAGACTTGTGGGGGAGCTGTTTTTT.